The T cell receptor (beta chain) described here comes from a study of tumor and adjacent non-tumor tissue in lung cancer. CDR1 LNHDA and CDR2 SQIVND come from the germline V gene (reference sequence). This CDR3 has 14 amino acids. The table lists this clonotype with a few counts. Relative to the germline gene, one junction end is altered; a read error may explain this. No cell sorting was done before RNA was extracted from the tissue. Three rounds of nested PCR, following a modified ARM-PCR protocol, produced the TCRbeta library. TCRdb processed the multiplex PCR reads anew with MiXCR; each CDR3 protein has one entry. The sample shows 69,000 or so distinct CDR3 sequences, 73% of them seen only once.

The sequence was obtained from a man aged 55 to 70 with non-small cell lung cancer. Sequenced input: lung tumor tissue. The J gene is TRBJ2-7, the V gene TRBV19, with TRBD1 as a possible D gene (5 bases). Here the CDR3 reads CASSTAGYSHEQYF. The CDR3 DNA is TGTGCCAGTAGTACGGCAGGGTACTCCCACGAGCAGTACTTC. Full variable domain (remainder filled in from reference TRBV19 and TRBJ2-7): DGGITQSPKYLFRKEGQNVTLSCEQNLNHDAMYWYRQDPGQGLRLIYYSQIVNDFQKGDIAEGYSVSREKKESFPLTVTSAQKNPTAFYLCASSTAGYSHEQYFGPGTRLTVT.